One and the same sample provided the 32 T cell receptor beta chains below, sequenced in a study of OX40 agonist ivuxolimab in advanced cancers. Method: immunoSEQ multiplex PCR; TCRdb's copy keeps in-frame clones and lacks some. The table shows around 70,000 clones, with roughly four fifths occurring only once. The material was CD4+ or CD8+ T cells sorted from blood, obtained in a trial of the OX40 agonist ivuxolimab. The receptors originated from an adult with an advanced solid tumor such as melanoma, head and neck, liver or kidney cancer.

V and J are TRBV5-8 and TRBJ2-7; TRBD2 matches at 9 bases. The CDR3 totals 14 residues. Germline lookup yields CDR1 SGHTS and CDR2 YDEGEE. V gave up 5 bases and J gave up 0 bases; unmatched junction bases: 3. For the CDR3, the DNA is TGTGCCAGCAGGCAAGCGGGGGGCTCCTACGAGCAGTACGTC. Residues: CASRQAGGSYEQYV.

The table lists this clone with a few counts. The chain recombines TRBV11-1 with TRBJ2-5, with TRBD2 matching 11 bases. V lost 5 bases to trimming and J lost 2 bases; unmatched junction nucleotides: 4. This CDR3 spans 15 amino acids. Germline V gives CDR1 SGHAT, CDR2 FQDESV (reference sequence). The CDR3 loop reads CASSTSGGKQETQYF. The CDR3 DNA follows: TGTGCCAGCAGCACTAGCGGGGGCAAACAAGAGACCCAGTACTTC.

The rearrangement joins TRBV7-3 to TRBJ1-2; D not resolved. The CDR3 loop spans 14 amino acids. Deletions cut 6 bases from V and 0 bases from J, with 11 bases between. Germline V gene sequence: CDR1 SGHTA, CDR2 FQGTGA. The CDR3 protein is CASRMDGANYGYTF. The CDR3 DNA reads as TGTGCCAGCAGGATGGACGGCGCTAACTATGGCTACACCTTC.

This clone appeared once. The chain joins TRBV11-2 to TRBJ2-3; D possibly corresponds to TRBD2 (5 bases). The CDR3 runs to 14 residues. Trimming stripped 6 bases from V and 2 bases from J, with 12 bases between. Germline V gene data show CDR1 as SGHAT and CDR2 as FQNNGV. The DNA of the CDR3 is TGTGCCAGCAGTTGGAGCGGAGACACAGATACGCAGTATTTT. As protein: CASSWSGDTDTQYF. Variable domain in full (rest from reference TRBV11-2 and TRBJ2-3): EAGVAQSPRYKIIEKRQSVAFWCNPISGHATLYWYQQILGQGPKLLIQFQNNGVVDDSQLPKDRFSAERLKGVDSTLKIQPAKLEDSAVYLCASSWSGDTDTQYFGPGTRLTVL.

This CDR3 is CASTPMTSASYEQYF. CDR3 DNA sequence: TGTGCCAGCACCCCCATGACTAGTGCCTCCTACGAGCAGTACTTC. V and J are TRBV28 and TRBJ2-7; D is perhaps TRBD2 (6 bases). The germline V and J ends were trimmed by 7 bases and 0 bases, with 16 bases remaining between them. CDR3 length: 15 residues. From germline, CDR1 is MDHEN and CDR2 SYDVKM.

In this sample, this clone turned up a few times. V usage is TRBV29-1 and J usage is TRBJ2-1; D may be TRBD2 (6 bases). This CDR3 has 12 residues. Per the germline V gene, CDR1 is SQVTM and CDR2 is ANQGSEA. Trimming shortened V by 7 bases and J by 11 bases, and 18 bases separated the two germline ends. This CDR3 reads CSAIEAGTQQFF. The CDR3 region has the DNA TGCAGCGCAATCGAAGCCGGGACTCAGCAGTTCTTC.

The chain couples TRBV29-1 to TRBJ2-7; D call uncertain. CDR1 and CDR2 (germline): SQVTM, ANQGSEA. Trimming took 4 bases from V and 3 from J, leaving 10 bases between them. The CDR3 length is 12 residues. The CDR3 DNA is TGCAGCGTTGCTCAGACTCTCTACGAGCAGTACTTC. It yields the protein CSVAQTLYEQYF.

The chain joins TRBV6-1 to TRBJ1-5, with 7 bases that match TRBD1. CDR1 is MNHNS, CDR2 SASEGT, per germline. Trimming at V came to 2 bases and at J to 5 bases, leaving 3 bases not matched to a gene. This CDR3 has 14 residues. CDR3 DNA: TGTGCCAGCAGTGAACAGGGGGGTGATCAGCCCCAGCATTTT. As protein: CASSEQGGDQPQHF.

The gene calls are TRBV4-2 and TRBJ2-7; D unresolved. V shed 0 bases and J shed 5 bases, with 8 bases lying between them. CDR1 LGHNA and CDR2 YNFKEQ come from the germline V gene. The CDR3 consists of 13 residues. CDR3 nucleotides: TGTGCCAGCAGCCAAGATGCCCCCGACGAGCAGTACTTC. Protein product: CASSQDAPDEQYF.

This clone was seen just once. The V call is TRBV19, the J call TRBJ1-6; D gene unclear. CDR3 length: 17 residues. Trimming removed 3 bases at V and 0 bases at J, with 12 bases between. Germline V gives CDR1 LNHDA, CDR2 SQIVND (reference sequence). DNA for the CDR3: TGTGCCAGTAGTATCGGTGTATCCAGCTCCTATAATTCACCCCTCCACTTT. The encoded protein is CASSIGVSSSYNSPLHF.

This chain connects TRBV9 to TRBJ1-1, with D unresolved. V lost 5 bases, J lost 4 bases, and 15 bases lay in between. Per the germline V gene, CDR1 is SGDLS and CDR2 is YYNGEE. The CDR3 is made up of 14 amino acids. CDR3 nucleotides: TGTGCCAGCAGTGTTTCAGACGGTGGCACTGAAGCTTTCTTT. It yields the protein CASSVSDGGTEAFF.

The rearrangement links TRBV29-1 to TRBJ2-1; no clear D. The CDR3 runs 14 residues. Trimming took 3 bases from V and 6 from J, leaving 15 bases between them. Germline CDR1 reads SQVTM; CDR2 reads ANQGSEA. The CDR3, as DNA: TGCAGCGTTGACAACGTTATCTTTGGCAATGAGCAGTTCTTC. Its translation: CSVDNVIFGNEQFF.

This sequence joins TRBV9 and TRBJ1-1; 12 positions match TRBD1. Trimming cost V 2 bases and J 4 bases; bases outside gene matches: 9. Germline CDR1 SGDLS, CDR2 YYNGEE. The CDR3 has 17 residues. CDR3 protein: CASSVGTGGAEGTEAFF. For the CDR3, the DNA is TGTGCCAGCAGCGTCGGGACAGGGGGCGCGGAGGGCACTGAAGCTTTCTTT.

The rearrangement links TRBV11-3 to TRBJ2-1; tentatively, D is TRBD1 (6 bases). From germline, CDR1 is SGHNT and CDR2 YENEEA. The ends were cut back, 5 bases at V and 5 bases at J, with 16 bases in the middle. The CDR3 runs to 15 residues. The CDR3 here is CASSPFRDKNNEQFF. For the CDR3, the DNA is TGTGCCAGCAGCCCCTTCCGGGACAAGAACAATGAGCAGTTCTTC. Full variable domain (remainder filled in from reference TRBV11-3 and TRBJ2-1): EAGVVQSPRYKIIEKKQPVAFWCNPISGHNTLYWYLQNLGQGPELLIRYENEEAVDDSQLPKDRFSAERLKGVDSTLKIQPAELGDSAVYLCASSPFRDKNNEQFFGPGTRLTVL.

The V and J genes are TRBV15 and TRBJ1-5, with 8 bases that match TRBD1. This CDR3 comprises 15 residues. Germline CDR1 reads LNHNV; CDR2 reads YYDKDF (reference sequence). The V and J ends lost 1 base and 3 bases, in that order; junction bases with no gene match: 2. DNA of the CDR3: TGTGCCACCAGCAGAGGCAGGGGGCCCAATCAGCCCCAGCATTTT. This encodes CATSRGRGPNQPQHF.

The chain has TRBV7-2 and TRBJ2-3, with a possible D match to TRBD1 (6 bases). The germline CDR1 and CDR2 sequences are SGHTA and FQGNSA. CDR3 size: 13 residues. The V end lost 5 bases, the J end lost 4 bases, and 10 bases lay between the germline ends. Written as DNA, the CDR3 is TGTGCCAGCAGCCCCACAGGGCCAGATACGCAGTATTTT. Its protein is CASSPTGPDTQYF.

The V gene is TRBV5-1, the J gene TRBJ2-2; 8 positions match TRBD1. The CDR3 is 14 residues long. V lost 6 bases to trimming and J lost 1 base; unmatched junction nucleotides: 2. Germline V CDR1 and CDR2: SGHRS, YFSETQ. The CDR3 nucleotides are TGCGCCAGCAAGACAGGGGTGAACACCGGGGAGCTGTTTTTT. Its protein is CASKTGVNTGELFF. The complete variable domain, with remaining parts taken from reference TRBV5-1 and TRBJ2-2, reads KAGVTQTPRYLIKTRGQQVTLSCSPISGHRSVSWYQQTPGQGLQFLFEYFSETQRNKGNFPGRFSGRQFSNSRSEMNVSTLELGDSALYLCASKTGVNTGELFFGEGSRLTVL.

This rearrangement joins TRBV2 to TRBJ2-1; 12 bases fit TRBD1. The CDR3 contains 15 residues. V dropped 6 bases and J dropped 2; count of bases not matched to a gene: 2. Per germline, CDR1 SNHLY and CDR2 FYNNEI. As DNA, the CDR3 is TGTGCCAGCAGGGGGACAGGGGGCACCTACAATGAGCAGTTCTTC. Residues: CASRGTGGTYNEQFF.

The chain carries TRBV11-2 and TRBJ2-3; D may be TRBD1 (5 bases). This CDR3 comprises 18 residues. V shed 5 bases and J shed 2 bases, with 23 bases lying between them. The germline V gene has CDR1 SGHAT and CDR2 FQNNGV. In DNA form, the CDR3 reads TGTGCCAGCAGCCATTTCCAGGGCCCCATTCGGACCACAGATACGCAGTATTTT. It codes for CASSHFQGPIRTTDTQYF.

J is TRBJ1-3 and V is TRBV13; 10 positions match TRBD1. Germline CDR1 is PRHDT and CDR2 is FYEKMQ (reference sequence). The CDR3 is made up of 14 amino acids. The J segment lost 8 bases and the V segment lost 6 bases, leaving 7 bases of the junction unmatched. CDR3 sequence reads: CASRPTGGGDTIYF. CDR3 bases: TGTGCCAGCAGACCGACAGGGGGCGGAGACACCATATATTTT.

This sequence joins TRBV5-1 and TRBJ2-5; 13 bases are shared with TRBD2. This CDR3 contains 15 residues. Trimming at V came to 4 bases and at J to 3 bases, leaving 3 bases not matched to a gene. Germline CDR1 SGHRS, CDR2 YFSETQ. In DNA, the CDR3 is TGCGCCAGCAGCCCACTAGCGGGGGGGGAAGAGACCCAGTACTTC. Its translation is CASSPLAGGEETQYF.

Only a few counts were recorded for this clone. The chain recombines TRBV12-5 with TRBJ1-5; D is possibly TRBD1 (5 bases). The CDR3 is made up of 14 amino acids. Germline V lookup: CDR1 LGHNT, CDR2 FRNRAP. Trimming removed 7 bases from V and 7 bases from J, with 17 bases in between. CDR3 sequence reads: CASALGEGLQPQHF. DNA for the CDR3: TGTGCTAGTGCCCTGGGTGAGGGGCTCCAGCCCCAGCATTTT.

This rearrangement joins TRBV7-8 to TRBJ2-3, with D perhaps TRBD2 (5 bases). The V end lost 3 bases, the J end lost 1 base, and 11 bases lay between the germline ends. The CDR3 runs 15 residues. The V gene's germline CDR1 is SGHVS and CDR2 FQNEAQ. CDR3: CASSFVGSGTDTQYF. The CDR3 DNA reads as TGTGCCAGCAGCTTCGTGGGGAGCGGCACAGATACGCAGTATTTT.

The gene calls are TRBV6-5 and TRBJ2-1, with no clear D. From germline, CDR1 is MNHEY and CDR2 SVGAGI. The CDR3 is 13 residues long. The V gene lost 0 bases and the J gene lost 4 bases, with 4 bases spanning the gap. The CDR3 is CASSYSIYNEQFF. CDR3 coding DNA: TGTGCCAGCAGTTACTCGATTTACAATGAGCAGTTCTTC.

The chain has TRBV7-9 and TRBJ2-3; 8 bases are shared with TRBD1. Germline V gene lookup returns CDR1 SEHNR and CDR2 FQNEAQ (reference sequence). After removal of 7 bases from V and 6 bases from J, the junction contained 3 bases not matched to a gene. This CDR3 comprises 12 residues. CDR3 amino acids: CASNRQGDTQYF. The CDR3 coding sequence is TGTGCCAGCAACCGACAGGGGGATACGCAGTATTTT.

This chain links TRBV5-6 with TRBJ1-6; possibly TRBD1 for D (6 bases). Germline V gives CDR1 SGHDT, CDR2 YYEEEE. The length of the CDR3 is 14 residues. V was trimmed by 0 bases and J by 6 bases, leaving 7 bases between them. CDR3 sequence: CASSLAGANSPLHF. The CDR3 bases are TGTGCCAGCAGCTTGGCGGGGGCTAATTCACCCCTCCACTTT.

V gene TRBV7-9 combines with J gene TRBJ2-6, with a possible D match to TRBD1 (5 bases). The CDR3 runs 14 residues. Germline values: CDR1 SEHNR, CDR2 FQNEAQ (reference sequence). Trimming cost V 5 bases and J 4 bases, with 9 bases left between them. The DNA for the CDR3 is TGTGCCAGCAGCCACTGGACAGGGGCCAACGTCCTGACTTTC. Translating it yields CASSHWTGANVLTF.

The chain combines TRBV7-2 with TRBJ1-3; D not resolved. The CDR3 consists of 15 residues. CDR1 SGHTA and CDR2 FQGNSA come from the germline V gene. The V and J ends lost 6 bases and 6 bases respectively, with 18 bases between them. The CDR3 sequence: CASRDNWTEANTIYF. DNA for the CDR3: TGTGCCAGCAGAGATAACTGGACCGAGGCAAACACCATATATTTT.

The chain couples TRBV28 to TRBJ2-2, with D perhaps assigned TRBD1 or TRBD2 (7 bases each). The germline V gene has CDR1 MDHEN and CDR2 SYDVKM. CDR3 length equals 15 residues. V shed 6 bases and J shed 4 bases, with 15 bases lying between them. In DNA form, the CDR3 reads TGTGCCAGCAGATATCTCAGGGGGGGCACCGGGGAGCTGTTTTTT. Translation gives CASRYLRGGTGELFF.

The CDR3 DNA sequence: TGTGCCAGCAGTTTTGACAGGGGCAATCAGCCCCAGCATTTT. Translating it yields CASSFDRGNQPQHF. V and J are TRBV2 and TRBJ1-5; 7 bases agree with TRBD1. Per the germline V gene, CDR1 is SNHLY and CDR2 is FYNNEI. V lost 5 bases, J lost 2 bases, and 3 bases stayed unmatched. This CDR3 is 14 amino acids long.

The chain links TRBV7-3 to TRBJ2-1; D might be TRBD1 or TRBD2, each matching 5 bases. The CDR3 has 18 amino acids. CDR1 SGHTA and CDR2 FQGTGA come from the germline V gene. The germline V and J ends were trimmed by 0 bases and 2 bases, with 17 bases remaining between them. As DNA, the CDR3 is TGTGCCAGCAGCTTAACCCCCCCGTTTGGGGGAACCTACAATGAGCAGTTCTTC. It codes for CASSLTPPFGGTYNEQFF. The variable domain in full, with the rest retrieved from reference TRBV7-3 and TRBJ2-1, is GAGVSQTPSNKVTEKGKYVELRCDPISGHTALYWYRQSLGQGPEFLIYFQGTGAADDSGLPNDRFFAVRPEGSVSTLKIQRTERGDSAVYLCASSLTPPFGGTYNEQFFGPGTRLTVL.

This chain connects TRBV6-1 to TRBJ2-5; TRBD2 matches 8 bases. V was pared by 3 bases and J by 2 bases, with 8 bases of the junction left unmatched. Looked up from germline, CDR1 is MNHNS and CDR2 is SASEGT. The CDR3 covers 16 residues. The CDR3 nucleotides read TGTGCCAGCAGTGAGGGACTAGTGGGGGCGCAAGAGACCCAGTACTTC. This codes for CASSEGLVGAQETQYF.